The 22 T cell receptor beta chains presented below share a single source sample, sequenced in a study of T cells in Graves' hyperthyroidism and ophthalmopathy. What was amplified from RNA transcripts were TCR beta CDR3 regions. A first-round RT-PCR of the TCR CDR3 used the HTBI primer set. TCRdb reprocessed the multiplex PCR reads with MiXCR, giving one entry per CDR3 protein. The sample lists 250,000 or so distinct CDR3 sequences, over 12% occurring once. What was sequenced was blood. These receptors were obtained from a woman in her 50s with Graves' hyperthyroidism that later progressed to Graves' ophthalmopathy.

At least ten counts were recorded for this clonotype. CDR3 sequence: CASSRGALNTEAFF. DNA of the CDR3: TGTGCCAGCAGCAGGGGGGCCTTAAACACTGAAGCTTTCTTT. The chain links TRBV11-2 to TRBJ1-1, with D possibly being TRBD1 (6 bases). Between the trimmed V and J ends, which lost 5 bases and 2 bases, there was a span of 12 bases. The CDR3 extends over 14 amino acids. CDR1 and CDR2 from the germline V gene are SGHAT and FQNNGV.

The table lists this clonotype with a few counts. The chain joins TRBV20-1 to TRBJ2-7, with D possibly matching TRBD2 (6 bases). The CDR3 totals 13 residues. Trimming shortened V by 3 bases and J by 2 bases, and 11 bases separated the two germline ends. The V gene's germline CDR1 is DFQATT and CDR2 SNEGSKA (reference sequence). CDR3 DNA: TGCAGTGCTAGCGGGAGACGAACCTACGAGCAGTACTTC. Its protein is CSASGRRTYEQYF.

A few counts support this clonotype. The V and J genes are TRBV15 and TRBJ2-7; D unresolved. Germline V CDR1 and CDR2: LNHNV, YYDKDF (reference sequence). The CDR3 has 16 amino acids. V was clipped by 2 bases and J by 0 bases, with 14 bases between them. CDR3 DNA: TGTGCCACCAGCAGACTGGGTGACCTTAGCTCCTACGAGCAGTACTTC. It yields the protein CATSRLGDLSSYEQYF.

This clonotype was seen many times. This sequence joins TRBV20-1 and TRBJ2-3, with unresolved D. The germline gives CDR1 DFQATT, CDR2 SNEGSKA (reference sequence). This CDR3 region has 13 residues. CDR3 protein: CSGSGGLTDTQYF. The CDR3 DNA reads TGCAGCGGGTCGGGCGGCCTCACAGATACGCAGTATTTT.

This clonotype came up a few times. The chain joins TRBV11-2 to TRBJ1-1, with D possibly matching TRBD1 (6 bases). This CDR3 region has 15 residues. Germline V gene data show CDR1 as SGHAT and CDR2 as FQNNGV. V lost 6 bases and J 3 bases, leaving 17 bases between the germline ends. The CDR3 protein is CASSLQGLVDTEAFF. For the CDR3, the DNA is TGTGCCAGCAGTTTACAGGGATTGGTAGACACTGAAGCTTTCTTT.

This clonotype was detected only a few times. The chain recombines TRBV15 with TRBJ1-3; D uncertain. The CDR3 is 15 residues long. Looked up from germline, CDR1 is LNHNV and CDR2 is YYDKDF (reference sequence). V lost 2 bases, J lost 0 bases, and 8 bases lay in between. CDR3 DNA sequence: TGTGCCACCAGCAGATCCCGAAGCTCTGGAAACACCATATATTTT. Protein sequence: CATSRSRSSGNTIYF.

This chain uses TRBV7-3 with TRBJ2-5; TRBD2 aligns across 11 bases. Germline trimming cut 2 bases from V and 5 bases from J; bases unmatched to any gene: 7. Looked up from germline, CDR1 is SGHTA and CDR2 is FQGTGA. This CDR3 is 16 amino acids long. The CDR3 coding sequence is TGTGCCAGCAGCTTAGTAGCGGGAGGGCCTCCGGAGACCCAGTACTTC. Its protein is CASSLVAGGPPETQYF. Full variable domain (rest looked up from reference TRBV7-3 and TRBJ2-5): GAGVSQTPSNKVTEKGKYVELRCDPISGHTALYWYRQSLGQGPEFLIYFQGTGAADDSGLPNDRFFAVRPEGSVSTLKIQRTERGDSAVYLCASSLVAGGPPETQYFGPGTRLLVL.

This clonotype appeared many times. The chain joins TRBV4-2 to TRBJ2-5; 11 bases fit TRBD2. J lost 1 base, V lost 6 bases, and 1 base had no gene match. The V gene's germline CDR1 is LGHNA and CDR2 YNFKEQ. This CDR3 is 14 amino acids long. The CDR3 spells CASSGTSGQETQYF. CDR3 nucleotide sequence: TGTGCCAGCAGTGGGACTAGCGGCCAAGAGACCCAGTACTTC.

In this sample, this clonotype turned up many times. V gene TRBV7-9 combines with J gene TRBJ2-7; TRBD1 agrees at 7 bases. CDR1 SEHNR and CDR2 FQNEAQ come from the germline V gene (reference sequence). The trim removed 5 bases at V and 2 bases at J, leaving 21 bases unmatched. This CDR3 contains 19 residues. CDR3 region: CASSPKDRDIWDHTYEQYF. Written as DNA, the CDR3 is TGTGCCAGCAGCCCTAAAGACAGGGATATTTGGGATCATACCTACGAGCAGTACTTC.

The sample holds a few counts of this clonotype. This clone may be a read error of a much larger clone one base away. CDR3 protein: CASSYSKGGTQCF. CDR3 nucleotides: TGTGCCAGCAGTTACTCGAAAGGGGGTACGCAGTGTTTT. The chain uses TRBV6-2 or TRBV6-3 and TRBJ2-3, with D tentatively TRBD1 (6 bases). The germline V gene encodes CDR1 MNHEY and CDR2 SVGEGT. The CDR3 covers 13 residues.

V usage is TRBV10-3 and J usage is TRBJ2-1; D is unclear. Germline V CDR1 and CDR2: ENHRY, SYGVKD. This CDR3 is 10 amino acids long. The germline V and J ends were trimmed by 8 bases and 10 bases, with 9 bases remaining between them. This CDR3 is CAIGANEQFF. The CDR3 coding sequence is TGTGCCATCGGAGCCAACGAGCAGTTCTTC.

This clonotype was counted ten times or more. V and J are TRBV7-8 and TRBJ2-1, with TRBD2 identical over 7 bases. Germline assignment: CDR1 SGHVS and CDR2 FQNEAQ. The CDR3 runs 13 residues. With V trimmed by 3 bases and J by 14 bases, 10 bases remained unmatched. The DNA of the CDR3 is TGTGCCAGCAGCTTGCTAGCGGAGGGCCACGAGTTCTTC. Its translation is CASSLLAEGHEFF.

In its sample, this clonotype ranks as medium-sized. The rearrangement links TRBV20-1 to TRBJ2-7; D not certain. There are 13 residues in the CDR3. Germline V gene lookup returns CDR1 DFQATT and CDR2 SNEGSKA (reference sequence). Between the trimmed V and J ends, which lost 4 bases and 6 bases, there was a span of 16 bases. The CDR3 DNA reads TGCAGTGCTATAACCGGTGGGGTCAGCGAGCAGTACTTC. The encoded protein is CSAITGGVSEQYF.

This clonotype was found many times. The genes are TRBV5-1 and TRBJ2-1; TRBD2 matches 8 bases. The V gene's germline CDR1 is SGHRS and CDR2 YFSETQ. This CDR3 has 17 residues. V dropped 1 base and J dropped 2; count of bases not matched to a gene: 8. The CDR3 nucleotides read TGCGCCAGCAGCTTGCCGAAGACTAGCGATCCCTACAATGAGCAGTTCTTC. It yields the protein CASSLPKTSDPYNEQFF.

The chain uses TRBV7-8 and TRBJ2-7; possible D gene TRBD1, 6 bases. Germline CDR1 is SGHVS and CDR2 is FQNEAQ. This CDR3 region has 14 residues. Trimming took 5 bases from V and 5 from J, leaving 16 bases between them. CDR3 bases: TGTGCCAGCAGCCTCAGGGGCCGGTGGGACGAGCAGTACTTC. It codes for CASSLRGRWDEQYF.

The chain uses TRBV6-6 and TRBJ1-4; D may be TRBD1 (6 bases). The CDR3 has 15 amino acids. Germline V gives CDR1 MNHNY, CDR2 SVGAGI (reference sequence). The V end was cut by 2 bases, the J end by 5 bases, with 12 bases between. This chain's CDR3 is CASSYSTGKNEKLFF. The CDR3 DNA follows: TGTGCCAGCAGTTACAGTACAGGGAAAAATGAAAAACTGTTTTTT.

This clonotype was found many times. The rearrangement links TRBV24-1 to TRBJ2-5; tentatively, D is TRBD1 (6 bases). This CDR3 has 17 amino acids. CDR1 is KGHDR, CDR2 SFDVKD, per germline. Trimming cost V 3 bases and J 7 bases, with 23 bases left between them. CDR3 protein: CATSDAEQGTRSGTQYF. Here the CDR3 DNA reads TGTGCCACCAGTGATGCGGAACAGGGAACCCGCTCGGGGACCCAGTACTTC.

This clonotype was seen more than once but under ten times. The chain links TRBV10-3 to TRBJ2-5; D not certain. This CDR3 is built from 13 residues. V shed 6 bases and J shed 1 base, with 9 bases lying between them. Germline V gene sequence: CDR1 ENHRY, CDR2 SYGVKD. CDR3: CAIRTAAQETQYF. The CDR3 bases are TGTGCCATCAGAACAGCTGCCCAAGAGACCCAGTACTTC.

This clonotype was observed at least ten times. The rearrangement joins TRBV7-9 to TRBJ2-3; tentative D call: TRBD2 (7 bases). CDR3 length: 16 residues. Germline V gene sequence: CDR1 SEHNR, CDR2 FQNEAQ (reference sequence). V was cut by 5 bases and J by 8 bases, with 23 bases left in between. The CDR3 here is CASSHTGGHARGTQYF. The DNA for the CDR3 is TGTGCCAGCAGCCACACGGGGGGCCACGCAAGGGGTACGCAGTATTTT.

This clonotype has ten or more counts. The V gene is TRBV27, the J gene TRBJ1-5; D is possibly TRBD1 (5 bases). CDR1 and CDR2 (germline): MNHEY, SMNVEV (reference sequence). Trimming removed 6 bases from V and 6 bases from J, with 15 bases in between. The CDR3 length is 14 residues. The CDR3 sequence is CASSVGGRGQPQHF. CDR3 DNA: TGTGCCAGCAGCGTGGGGGGGAGAGGTCAGCCCCAGCATTTT.

This clonotype was detected ten times or more. The V call is TRBV28, the J call TRBJ2-5; TRBD2 might be the D (5 bases). The V and J ends lost 6 bases and 7 bases respectively, with 15 bases between them. In germline, CDR1 is MDHEN, CDR2 SYDVKM. The CDR3 loop spans 13 amino acids. The chain's CDR3 is CASSLEGVGTQYF. The CDR3 DNA sequence: TGTGCCAGCAGCTTAGAGGGAGTTGGGACCCAGTACTTC.

This chain links TRBV4-1 with TRBJ2-4, with TRBD2 matching over 8 bases. J gave up 0 bases and V 2 bases, and 18 bases lay outside the gene matches. Germline lookup yields CDR1 MGHRA and CDR2 YSYEKL. CDR3 size: 21 residues. This CDR3 is CASSQNFPGGARSGAKNIQYF. CDR3 nucleotide sequence: TGCGCCAGCAGCCAAAATTTTCCCGGGGGGGCGCGGAGTGGAGCCAAAAACATTCAGTACTTC.